This T cell receptor beta chain was captured in a study of response to subunit inactivated influenza vaccine. TCRdb reprocessed the RT-PCR reads with MiXCR, giving one entry per CDR3 protein. The sample records more than 200,000 distinct CDR3 sequences, 10% to 15% being singletons. General study results and limits: Seasonal influenza vaccination, on each occasion, was suggested by the authors to recruit few new T cells.

The germline V and J ends were trimmed by 10 bases and 1 base, with 7 bases remaining between them. The CDR3 contains 12 residues. Germline assignment: CDR1 WSHSY and CDR2 SAAADI. Details on this clonotype: Its antigen is currently unknown.

This specimen was non-naive T cells sorted from PBMCs, taken around 14 days before vaccination. This TCR came from a man aged 50 to 59 who received an inactivated influenza vaccine. This chain uses TRBV10-2 with TRBJ2-2, with no clear D. Here the CDR3 reads CATKMNTGELFF. In nucleotides, the CDR3 is TGCGCCACCAAGATGAACACCGGGGAGCTGTTTTTT.